The clone carrying this T cell receptor beta chain showed up just a few times. What it binds is unknown. This entry belongs to a study of response to subunit inactivated influenza vaccine. Study outcomes and limitations: There was a suggestion from the authors that each seasonal influenza vaccination recruits few new T cells.

From the RT-PCR reads, TCRdb called clonotypes with MiXCR, one entry per CDR3 protein. The table lists 650,000 to 700,000 distinct CDR3 sequences, around 14% of them singletons. With 4 bases clipped from V and 1 base from J, the junction kept 5 bases outside the gene matches. The CDR3 is made up of 17 amino acids. CDR1 and CDR2 from the germline V gene are SGHKS and YYEKEE (reference sequence). The chain uses TRBV5-5 and TRBJ2-5; 15 positions agree with TRBD2. This receptor was obtained from a middle-aged man who received an inactivated influenza vaccine. The material sequenced was PBMCs from blood, taken 11 to 12 days after vaccination. Here the CDR3 reads CASSPGTSGGTQETQYF. In nucleotides, the CDR3 is TGTGCCAGCAGCCCCGGGACTAGCGGGGGGACCCAAGAGACCCAGTACTTC.